The rows below give T cell receptor beta chains drawn from one sample of a study of blood T cell repertoires in COVID-19. Using immunoSEQ multiplex PCR, the repertoire was profiled, and TCRdb retains in-frame clones only, with some absent. The sample lists 44,000 or so clones, over 80% seen once, with around 8% in the top ten. Sequencing input: peripheral blood. Receptor source: a man older than 75 in a cohort sampled during active COVID-19. Both conserved end residues are part of each CDR3. The D gene is left open where the match is weak. Clone size, where shown, is once, few, many, or a class for clones that have expanded.

clone size: NA; J gene: TRBJ2-7; D gene: NA; V gene: TRBV28; CDR3 DNA: TGTGCCAGCAGTTTATGGGTCAGGCACGAGCAGTACTTC; CDR3 protein: CASSLWVRHEQYF
clone size: NA; J gene: TRBJ2-1; D gene: TRBD2; V gene: TRBV11-2; CDR3 DNA: TGTGCCAGCAGCTTAGATAGGGGACTAGCCCTTTACAATGAGCAGTTCTTC; CDR3 protein: CASSLDRGLALYNEQFF
clone size: NA; J gene: TRBJ2-1; D gene: TRBD1; V gene: TRBV6-5; CDR3 DNA: TGTGCCAGCAGCAAACAGGGGGCATCCTACAATGAGCAGTTCTTC; CDR3 protein: CASSKQGASYNEQFF
clone size: NA; J gene: TRBJ1-1; D gene: NA; V gene: TRBV4-3; CDR3 DNA: TGCGCCAGCAGCCAAGAAGCCTTTTACTTGAACACTGAAGCTTTCTTT; CDR3 protein: CASSQEAFYLNTEAFF
clone size: few; J gene: TRBJ2-5; D gene: TRBD2; V gene: TRBV5-1; CDR3 DNA: TGCGCCAGCAGCCCCGGACTAGCGGGGGGACTAGAGACCCAGTACTTC; CDR3 protein: CASSPGLAGGLETQYF
clone size: NA; J gene: TRBJ1-1; D gene: TRBD1; V gene: TRBV28; CDR3 DNA: TGTGCCAGCAGTTCACCCGGGACAGGGGGGGTTGCTTTCTTT; CDR3 protein: CASSSPGTGGVAFF
clone size: NA; J gene: TRBJ2-3; D gene: NA; V gene: TRBV29-1; CDR3 DNA: TGCAGCGTCAACAGGGTAGGGGGCACAGATACGCAGTATTTT; CDR3 protein: CSVNRVGGTDTQYF
clone size: NA; J gene: TRBJ2-7; D gene: NA; V gene: TRBV7-2; CDR3 DNA: TGTGCCAGCAGCTTAGCGGGGGGTGGGGTCAACGAGCAGTACTTC; CDR3 protein: CASSLAGGGVNEQYF
clone size: few; J gene: TRBJ2-3; D gene: TRBD1; V gene: TRBV7-9; CDR3 DNA: TGTGCCAGCAACAGGGGGCTTGGAGATACGCAGTATTTT; CDR3 protein: CASNRGLGDTQYF
clone size: NA; J gene: TRBJ2-5; D gene: NA; V gene: TRBV6-5; CDR3 DNA: TGTGCCAGCACCAAGGACCCGGGGGACCAAGAGACCCAGTACTTC; CDR3 protein: CASTKDPGDQETQYF
clone size: once; J gene: TRBJ1-5; D gene: NA; V gene: TRBV6-5; CDR3 DNA: TGTGCCAGCAGTTTAAAAACCGGGGGAAATCAGCCCCAGCATTTT; CDR3 protein: CASSLKTGGNQPQHF